The 31 T cell receptor beta chains listed next were all sequenced from one sample in a study of T-cell memory formation after mild COVID-19. Each CDR3 protein gets one entry after TCRdb re-called the 5' RACE reads with MiXCR. The table records hundreds of thousands of distinct CDR3 sequences, roughly 25% of them present only once. The sample comprised PBMCs or a T cell subset sorted from them (not recorded which). These receptor sequences come from an adult woman who had mild COVID-19 (a few samples of this study predate the infection). Cell type and time point are not known.

The genes are TRBV7-9 and TRBJ2-3; tentative D call: TRBD2 (6 bases). The CDR3 has 14 residues. V was cut by 7 bases and J by 0 bases, with 11 bases left in between. Germline CDR1 and CDR2: SEHNR and FQNEAQ (reference sequence). The CDR3 sequence: CASTWGGSTDTQYF. The CDR3 DNA is TGTGCCAGCACGTGGGGAGGAAGCACAGATACGCAGTATTTT.

There are a few counts of this clonotype. This chain links TRBV9 with TRBJ2-4; D possibly matches TRBD1 or TRBD2 (5 bases each). Trimming left V 0 bases short and J 8 bases short, with 12 bases between. The CDR3 sequence is 14 residues long. Germline CDR1 SGDLS, CDR2 YYNGEE. The DNA for the CDR3 is TGTGCCAGCAGCGTAGCTTGGGACCCCCACATTCAGTACTTC. Its protein is CASSVAWDPHIQYF.

Comments on this clonotype: A clone one base away is much larger, so this may be a read error. The rearrangement uses TRBV12-3 or TRBV12-4 and TRBJ1-2, with D possibly matching TRBD1 (5 bases). The CDR3 covers 12 residues. Trimming removed 5 bases at V and 5 bases at J, with 9 bases between. CDR3 sequence reads: CASSPGKYGYTF. As DNA, the CDR3 is TGTGCCAGCAGTCCAGGGAAGTATGGCTACACCTTC.

This clonotype was counted only a few times. The chain is built from TRBV11-2 and TRBJ1-2; 7 nucleotides line up with TRBD1. Germline V gives CDR1 SGHAT, CDR2 FQNNGV. J gave up 7 bases and V 0 bases, and 11 bases lay outside the gene matches. The CDR3 has 16 amino acids. CDR3 residues: CASSLDPGTVEVGYTF. The DNA of the CDR3 is TGTGCCAGCAGCTTAGACCCGGGGACAGTGGAGGTTGGCTACACCTTC.

The rearrangement links TRBV6-2 or TRBV6-3 to TRBJ1-5, with TRBD1 identical over 8 bases. This CDR3 is built from 14 residues. Germline-derived CDR1 and CDR2 are MNHEY and SVGEGT. After removal of 6 bases from V and 5 bases from J, the junction contained 6 bases not matched to a gene. The CDR3 coding sequence is TGTGCCAGCAGAACCGGACAGGGTTATCAGCCCCAGCATTTT. This codes for CASRTGQGYQPQHF.

The V and J genes are TRBV9 and TRBJ1-1, with a weak D call TRBD1 (5 bases). The CDR3 has 13 residues. The V end lost 3 bases, the J end lost 4 bases, and 10 bases lay between the germline ends. CDR1 and CDR2 from the germline V gene are SGDLS and YYNGEE. The chain's CDR3 is CASSAQGTTEAFF. The DNA for the CDR3 is TGTGCCAGCAGCGCGCAGGGTACCACTGAAGCTTTCTTT.

V gene TRBV7-6 combines with J gene TRBJ2-3, with TRBD1 identical over 11 bases. V lost 5 bases, J lost 5 bases, and 9 bases stayed unmatched. The length of the CDR3 is 16 residues. CDR1 is SGHVS and CDR2 is FNYEAQ in the germline V gene. The CDR3 nucleotides read TGTGCCAGCAGCCCGACACCGGGACAGGGGGGAGATACGCAGTATTTT. Protein sequence: CASSPTPGQGGDTQYF.

The chain couples TRBV6-1 to TRBJ2-3; D perhaps matches TRBD1 (6 bases). The V gene lost 2 bases and the J gene lost 2 bases, with 20 bases spanning the gap. The CDR3 contains 18 residues. Germline V lookup: CDR1 MNHNS, CDR2 SASEGT. The CDR3 reads CASSEWPPWTALTDTQYF. In DNA, the CDR3 is TGTGCCAGCAGTGAATGGCCGCCATGGACAGCCCTCACAGATACGCAGTATTTT.

Ten or more counts support this clonotype. V is TRBV6-5 and J is TRBJ1-6, with unresolved D. Germline V gene lookup returns CDR1 MNHEY and CDR2 SVGAGI. Trimming left V 10 bases short and J 11 bases short, with 9 bases between. The CDR3 is 10 amino acids. CDR3 sequence reads: CAIGLPPLHF. For the CDR3, the DNA is TGTGCCATTGGACTTCCACCCCTCCACTTT.

The chain employs TRBV7-9 and TRBJ2-5; TRBD2 is a possible D gene (5 bases). V gave up 2 bases and J gave up 5 bases, with 12 bases separating them. The CDR3 length is 14 residues. The germline gives CDR1 SEHNR, CDR2 FQNEAQ (reference sequence). The CDR3, as DNA: TGTGCCAGCAGCTTAATGACCTCGGGGGAGACCCAGTACTTC. Translated: CASSLMTSGETQYF.

V is TRBV4-1 and J is TRBJ2-1; D is unclear. V was cut by 1 base and J by 7 bases, with 17 bases left in between. This CDR3 has 16 residues. Germline V CDR1 and CDR2: MGHRA, YSYEKL. The chain's CDR3 is CASSQVPGLGPNEQFF. The CDR3 DNA sequence: TGCGCCAGCAGCCAAGTCCCTGGGCTGGGCCCTAATGAGCAGTTCTTC.

This chain joins TRBV10-3 and TRBJ2-7; D is unresolved. The CDR3 has 14 amino acids. With 2 bases removed from V and 0 bases from J, the gap between germline ends came to 8 bases. Germline lookup yields CDR1 ENHRY and CDR2 SYGVKD. CDR3 region: CAISELRVSYEQYF. DNA of the CDR3: TGTGCCATCAGTGAGCTTCGGGTCTCCTACGAGCAGTACTTC.

V gene TRBV4-1 combines with J gene TRBJ2-1, with 9 bases aligning to TRBD2. Losses at the gene ends were 4 bases for V and 7 bases for J; bases not matched to a gene: 8. The CDR3 totals 15 residues. Germline-derived CDR1 and CDR2 are MGHRA and YSYEKL. The CDR3 DNA reads TGCGCCAGCAGCCGGGGACTAGCCTTGGTAAATGAGCAGTTCTTC. It specifies CASSRGLALVNEQFF.

This clonotype was detected many times. The chain recombines TRBV18 with TRBJ2-1, with TRBD1 identical over 9 bases. Germline V lookup: CDR1 KGHSH, CDR2 LQKENI. V shed 2 bases and J 8 bases; nucleotides not matched to a gene: 7. The CDR3 sequence is 15 residues long. This chain's CDR3 is CASSPVLQGADEQFF. In DNA, the CDR3 is TGTGCCAGCTCACCAGTCTTACAGGGGGCCGATGAGCAGTTCTTC.

The V and J genes are TRBV5-5 and TRBJ2-7; 11 bases line up with TRBD2. Germline loops: CDR1 SGHKS, CDR2 YYEKEE (reference sequence). V lost 1 base to trimming and J lost 2 bases; unmatched junction nucleotides: 2. The CDR3 extends over 15 amino acids. As DNA, the CDR3 is TGTGCCAGCAGCTTGACTAGCGGGAGTCCCTACGAGCAGTACTTC. Its protein is CASSLTSGSPYEQYF.

This chain joins TRBV6-5 and TRBJ1-1; D uncertain. The V end lost 4 bases, the J end lost 0 bases, and 15 bases lay between the germline ends. Germline V gives CDR1 MNHEY, CDR2 SVGAGI. There are 16 residues in the CDR3. The CDR3 region has the DNA TGTGCCAGCAGTTCCCCGGCGGGGATAATGAACACTGAAGCTTTCTTT. Its translation: CASSSPAGIMNTEAFF.

This chain links TRBV13 with TRBJ2-7, with no clear D. This CDR3 has 14 residues. V lost 3 bases and J 0 bases, leaving 9 bases between the germline ends. The germline gives CDR1 PRHDT, CDR2 FYEKMQ (reference sequence). The CDR3 sequence is CASSFWGSSYEQYF. The CDR3 nucleotides are TGTGCCAGCAGCTTTTGGGGAAGCTCCTACGAGCAGTACTTC.

The rearrangement uses TRBV29-1 and TRBJ2-1, with TRBD1 identical over 7 bases. The CDR3 extends over 14 amino acids. Trimming at V came to 4 bases and at J to 0 bases, leaving 3 bases not matched to a gene. The germline gives CDR1 SQVTM, CDR2 ANQGSEA. The CDR3 DNA sequence: TGCAGCGTTGTAAGGGACAGCTCCTACAATGAGCAGTTCTTC. Translation gives CSVVRDSSYNEQFF.

Only a few counts were recorded for this clonotype. V usage is TRBV20-1 and J usage is TRBJ2-3; D gene unclear. Per the germline V gene, CDR1 is DFQATT and CDR2 is SNEGSKA (reference sequence). Trimming stripped 0 bases from V and 5 bases from J, with 18 bases between. CDR3 length: 16 amino acids. CDR3 region: CSARDHEKERLDTQYF. In DNA form, the CDR3 reads TGCAGTGCTAGAGATCACGAGAAGGAACGTCTAGATACGCAGTATTTT.

J is TRBJ1-1 and V is TRBV2; D is perhaps TRBD1 (6 bases). Looked up from germline, CDR1 is SNHLY and CDR2 is FYNNEI. Trimming took off 3 bases at V and 11 bases at J, with 19 bases between the two ends. This CDR3 has 14 amino acids. The CDR3 here is CASSDGGGYLAAFF. In DNA, the CDR3 is TGTGCCAGCAGTGATGGTGGGGGCTACTTGGCGGCTTTCTTT. The full variable domain, with the rest looked up from reference TRBV2 and TRBJ1-1, is EPEVTQTPSHQVTQMGQEVILRCVPISNHLYFYWYRQILGQKVEFLVSFYNNEISEKSEIFDDQFSVERPDGSNFTLKIRSTKLEDSAMYFCASSDGGGYLAAFFGQGTRLTVV.

The chain employs TRBV7-3 and TRBJ2-1; a weak D match, TRBD1 (6 bases). V lost 0 bases and J lost 6, with 9 bases in between. The CDR3 is 14 residues long. CDR1 SGHTA and CDR2 FQGTGA come from the germline V gene. CDR3 DNA: TGTGCCAGCAGCTTAACGGGGGCAGCCAATGAGCAGTTCTTC. Protein sequence: CASSLTGAANEQFF. The full variable domain, its missing parts supplied by reference TRBV7-3 and TRBJ2-1, is GAGVSQTPSNKVTEKGKYVELRCDPISGHTALYWYRQSLGQGPEFLIYFQGTGAADDSGLPNDRFFAVRPEGSVSTLKIQRTERGDSAVYLCASSLTGAANEQFFGPGTRLTVL.

This clonotype was seen a few times. The chain is built from TRBV18 and TRBJ2-7; 10 positions match TRBD2. CDR1 is KGHSH and CDR2 is LQKENI in the germline V gene. Germline trimming cut 2 bases from V and 0 bases from J; bases unmatched to any gene: 10. The CDR3 length is 18 residues. The chain's CDR3 is CASSPLDTSGTSSYEQYF. The CDR3 DNA follows: TGTGCCAGCTCACCATTGGATACTAGCGGGACTAGCTCCTACGAGCAGTACTTC.

The rearrangement joins TRBV7-9 to TRBJ2-1; tentative D call: TRBD2 (6 bases). Germline CDR1 is SEHNR and CDR2 is FQNEAQ (reference sequence). The CDR3 runs 15 residues. Trimming pared 1 base from V and 4 bases from J, leaving 11 bases between. This chain's CDR3 is CASSLVAAGYNEQFF. CDR3 nucleotides: TGTGCCAGCAGCTTAGTGGCAGCGGGTTACAATGAGCAGTTCTTC.

The gene calls are TRBV9 and TRBJ1-2; unclear D gene. Germline V gives CDR1 SGDLS, CDR2 YYNGEE. The CDR3 is 15 amino acids. V was trimmed by 3 bases and J by 3 bases, leaving 15 bases between them. Here the CDR3 DNA reads TGTGCCAGCAGCGCACCAGGAAGCGCGTACTATGGCTACACCTTC. Its translation: CASSAPGSAYYGYTF. The full variable domain, rest sourced from reference TRBV9 and TRBJ1-2, is DSGVTQTPKHLITATGQRVTLRCSPRSGDLSVYWYQQSLDQGLQFLIQYYNGEERAKGNILERFSAQQFPDLHSELNLSSLELGDSALYFCASSAPGSAYYGYTFGSGTRLTVV.

The chain links TRBV6-5 to TRBJ1-2; D unclear. Germline CDR1 and CDR2: MNHEY and SVGAGI. Trimming removed 3 bases from V and 8 bases from J, with 16 bases in between. CDR3 length: 14 amino acids. The CDR3 bases are TGTGCCAGCAGTTATCTCCCTCTCGGTGGAGGCTACACCTTC. It codes for CASSYLPLGGGYTF.

The chain uses TRBV9 and TRBJ2-1; 8 bases agree with TRBD2. The CDR3 runs 14 residues. CDR1 is SGDLS and CDR2 is YYNGEE in the germline V gene. With V trimmed by 5 bases and J by 7 bases, 8 bases remained unmatched. This CDR3 reads CASSQAGVHNEQFF. In DNA, the CDR3 is TGTGCCAGCAGTCAAGCGGGAGTTCATAATGAGCAGTTCTTC.

This clonotype was seen a handful of times. The rearrangement joins TRBV10-3 to TRBJ2-2; D is possibly TRBD2 (6 bases). Trimming stripped 6 bases from V and 3 bases from J, with 11 bases between. This CDR3 has 14 amino acids. Germline V CDR1 and CDR2: ENHRY, SYGVKD. The CDR3 sequence is CAIRGTGDTGELFF. CDR3 DNA: TGTGCCATCAGAGGGACGGGAGACACCGGGGAGCTGTTTTTT.

This clonotype has a handful of counts. The chain is built from TRBV6-2 or TRBV6-3 and TRBJ2-3, with D unclear. The V end lost 2 bases, the J end lost 2 bases, and 2 bases lay between the germline ends. There are 12 residues in the CDR3. Germline V gives CDR1 MNHEY, CDR2 SVGEGT. The CDR3 DNA reads as TGTGCCAGCAGTTACGACACAGATACGCAGTATTTT. Translation: CASSYDTDTQYF.

This clonotype has more than one count but fewer than ten. V and J are TRBV7-9 and TRBJ2-5; D ambiguous. Trimming took off 3 bases at V and 5 bases at J, with 22 bases between the two ends. CDR1 SEHNR and CDR2 FQNEAQ come from the germline V gene (reference sequence). The CDR3 is made up of 17 amino acids. Here the CDR3 DNA reads TGTGCCAGCAGCTTCTTGGGTCCCCCCAGATTCCGGGAGACCCAGTACTTC. Protein sequence: CASSFLGPPRFRETQYF.

Here the CDR3 reads CASSRSGGKTYEQYF. The CDR3 DNA is TGTGCCAGCAGTCGTAGCGGGGGGAAGACCTACGAGCAGTACTTC. The V and J genes are TRBV2 and TRBJ2-7; 10 bases map to TRBD2. CDR1 SNHLY and CDR2 FYNNEI come from the germline V gene. J lost 2 bases, V lost 5 bases, and 6 bases had no gene match. This CDR3 comprises 15 residues.

The rearrangement links TRBV5-1 to TRBJ2-7; TRBD2 aligns across 11 bases. This CDR3 region has 17 residues. The germline gives CDR1 SGHRS, CDR2 YFSETQ. Trimming removed 0 bases from V and 4 bases from J; junction bases left unmatched: 9. CDR3 DNA sequence: TGCGCCAGCAGCTTGGGCCCCCTAGCGGGAGGCAGTTACGAGCAGTACTTC. It encodes CASSLGPLAGGSYEQYF. Full variable domain (missing parts from reference TRBV5-1 and TRBJ2-7): KAGVTQTPRYLIKTRGQQVTLSCSPISGHRSVSWYQQTPGQGLQFLFEYFSETQRNKGNFPGRFSGRQFSNSRSEMNVSTLELGDSALYLCASSLGPLAGGSYEQYFGPGTRLTVT.